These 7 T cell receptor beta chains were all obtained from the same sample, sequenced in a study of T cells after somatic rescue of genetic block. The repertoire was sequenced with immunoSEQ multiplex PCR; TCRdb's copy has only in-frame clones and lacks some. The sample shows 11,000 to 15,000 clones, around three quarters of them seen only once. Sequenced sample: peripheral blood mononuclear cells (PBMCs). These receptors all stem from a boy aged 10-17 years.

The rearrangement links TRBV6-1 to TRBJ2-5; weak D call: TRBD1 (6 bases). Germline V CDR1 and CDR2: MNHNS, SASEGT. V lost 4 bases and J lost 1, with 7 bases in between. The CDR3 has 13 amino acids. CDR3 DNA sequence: TGTGCCAGCAGTGGACAGGTCCAAGAGACCCAGTACTTC. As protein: CASSGQVQETQYF.

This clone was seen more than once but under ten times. The CDR3 DNA reads TGTGCCAGCAGTTTACCCCCAATCCACAGGGAAGGGAGCACAGATACGCAGTATTTT. Amino acids: CASSLPPIHREGSTDTQYF. The chain employs TRBV28 and TRBJ2-3; tentatively, D is TRBD1 (6 bases). Deletions cut 2 bases from V and 0 bases from J, with 21 bases between. Germline V gives CDR1 MDHEN, CDR2 SYDVKM. The CDR3 is 19 residues long.

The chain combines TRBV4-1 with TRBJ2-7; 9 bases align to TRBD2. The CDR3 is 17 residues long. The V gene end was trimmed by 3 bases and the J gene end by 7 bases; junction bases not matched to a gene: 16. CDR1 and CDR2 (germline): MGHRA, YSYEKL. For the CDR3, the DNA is TGCGCCAGCAGCCAGCCCATAGCGGGAGCTACCTACGATGAGCAGTACTTC. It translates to CASSQPIAGATYDEQYF.

As DNA, the CDR3 is TGTGCCAGTGCGAGGCGGGACTCCTACAATGAGCAGTTCTTC. This sequence encodes CASARRDSYNEQFF. This chain uses TRBV19 with TRBJ2-1; TRBD2 might be the D (6 bases). The CDR3 consists of 14 residues. Germline V lookup: CDR1 LNHDA, CDR2 SQIVND (reference sequence). The V gene lost 8 bases and the J gene lost 0 bases, with 11 bases spanning the gap.

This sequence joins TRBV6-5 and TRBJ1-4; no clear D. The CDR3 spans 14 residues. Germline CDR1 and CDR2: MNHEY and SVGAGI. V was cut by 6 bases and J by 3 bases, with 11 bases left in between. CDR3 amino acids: CASRRHGPNEKLFF. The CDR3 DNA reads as TGTGCCAGCAGGCGCCATGGACCTAATGAAAAACTGTTTTTT.

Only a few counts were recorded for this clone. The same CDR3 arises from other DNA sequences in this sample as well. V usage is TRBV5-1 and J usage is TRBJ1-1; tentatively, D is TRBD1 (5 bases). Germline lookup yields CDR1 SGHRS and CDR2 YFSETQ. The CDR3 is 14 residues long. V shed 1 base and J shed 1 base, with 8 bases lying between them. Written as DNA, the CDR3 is TGCGCCAGCAGCTTGCGGCAGGGGAACACTGAAGCTTTCTTT. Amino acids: CASSLRQGNTEAFF.

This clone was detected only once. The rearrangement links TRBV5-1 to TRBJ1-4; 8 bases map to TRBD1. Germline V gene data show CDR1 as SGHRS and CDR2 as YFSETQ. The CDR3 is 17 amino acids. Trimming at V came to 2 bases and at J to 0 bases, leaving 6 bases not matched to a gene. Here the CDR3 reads CASSFRGRGPTNEKLFF. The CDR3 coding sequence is TGCGCCAGCAGCTTCAGGGGGCGCGGACCAACTAATGAAAAACTGTTTTTT.